This T cell receptor beta chain comes out of a study of blood T cell repertoires in COVID-19. In the study overall: T cells, B-cell-depleted T cells, or PBMCs provided the cDNA or gDNA that served as material.

Methods used by the authors: Cell counts per sample came from amplifying reference gene primers. Assay used: immunoSEQ multiplex PCR; TCRdb lists only in-frame clones, some missing. The V and J calls and the clone size are those of that table, but D and trimming were determined from the DNA. The table lists roughly 200,000 clones, 80% of them singletons. This clonotype was obtained from a woman between 65 and 79 years old with acute or convalescent COVID-19. Sample: peripheral blood.

Written as DNA, the CDR3 is TGTGCCAGCACGGGGGACAGGGACTCCTACGAGCAGTACTTC. As protein: CASTGDRDSYEQYF. The chain uses TRBV2 and TRBJ2-7; 9 bases fit TRBD1. There are 14 residues in the CDR3. CDR1 is SNHLY and CDR2 is FYNNEI in the germline V gene. After removal of 7 bases from V and 0 bases from J, the junction contained 4 bases not matched to a gene. The full variable domain, its missing parts supplied by reference TRBV2 and TRBJ2-7, is EPEVTQTPSHQVTQMGQEVILRCVPISNHLYFYWYRQILGQKVEFLVSFYNNEISEKSEIFDDQFSVERPDGSNFTLKIRSTKLEDSAMYFCASTGDRDSYEQYFGPGTRLTVT.